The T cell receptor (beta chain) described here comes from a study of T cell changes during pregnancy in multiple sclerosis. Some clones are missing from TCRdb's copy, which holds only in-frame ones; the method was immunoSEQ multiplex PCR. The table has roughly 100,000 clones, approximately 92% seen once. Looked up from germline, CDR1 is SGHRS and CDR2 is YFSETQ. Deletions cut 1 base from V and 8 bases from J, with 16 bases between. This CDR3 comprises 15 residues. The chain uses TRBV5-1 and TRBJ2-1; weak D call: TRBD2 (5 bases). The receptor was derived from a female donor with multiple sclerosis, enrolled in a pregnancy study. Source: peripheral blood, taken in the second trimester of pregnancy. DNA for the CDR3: TGCGCCAGCAGCTTGATGGCGGACTCCGGGGATGAGCAGTTCTTC. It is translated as CASSLMADSGDEQFF.